What follows are 21 T cell receptor beta chains derived from one specimen sequenced in a study of T cell clonotyping in hematopoietic cell transplantation. TCRdb's copy holds only in-frame clones and misses some; the assay was immunoSEQ multiplex PCR. The sample contains 15,000 or so clones, approximately 83% of which appear only once. Sequencing input: peripheral blood mononuclear cells. These receptors were collected from a woman between 40 and 50 years old in good health. Some clones in this sample may be carry-over from other donors' samples.

The V and J genes are TRBV7-2 and TRBJ2-7; TRBD1 might be the D (6 bases). Germline V gives CDR1 SGHTA, CDR2 FQGNSA. This CDR3 contains 15 residues. V lost 1 base to trimming and J lost 3 bases, with 13 bases between them. The CDR3 spells CASSLGQVAFYEQYF. The CDR3 nucleotides read TGTGCCAGCAGCTTAGGACAGGTAGCCTTCTACGAGCAGTACTTC.

This rearrangement joins TRBV7-9 to TRBJ1-2; the D is unclear. V lost 3 bases and J lost 4, with 15 bases in between. Germline CDR1 reads SEHNR; CDR2 reads FQNEAQ (reference sequence). This CDR3 spans 15 amino acids. The CDR3 is CASSLEGNAIYGYTF. CDR3 sequence (DNA): TGTGCCAGCAGCTTGGAGGGAAACGCGATCTATGGCTACACCTTC. The entire variable domain, with the rest obtained from reference TRBV7-9 and TRBJ1-2, is as follows: DTGVSQNPRHKITKRGQNVTFRCDPISEHNRLYWYRQTLGQGPEFLTYFQNEAQLEKSRLLSDRFSAERPKGSFSTLEIQRTEQGDSAMYLCASSLEGNAIYGYTFGSGTRLTVV.

This clone is classed as medium-sized. The chain is built from TRBV13 and TRBJ2-1; 8 bases agree with TRBD2. This CDR3 comprises 15 residues. CDR1 is PRHDT, CDR2 FYEKMQ, per germline (reference sequence). Trimming at V came to 5 bases and at J to 12 bases, leaving 15 bases not matched to a gene. The DNA of the CDR3 is TGTGCCAGCAGCGACCTAGCGGGTATGCTCGGTCGGCAGTTCTTC. It is translated as CASSDLAGMLGRQFF. Based on the CDR3 plus reference TRBV13 and TRBJ2-1, the full variable domain is AAGVIQSPRHLIKEKRETATLKCYPIPRHDTVYWYQQGPGQDPQFLISFYEKMQSDKGSIPDRFSAQQFSDYHSELNMSSLELGDSALYFCASSDLAGMLGRQFFGPGTRLTVL.

This chain connects TRBV30 to TRBJ1-1, with 9 bases aligning to TRBD1. The germline gives CDR1 GTSNPN, CDR2 SVGIG (reference sequence). V was clipped by 2 bases and J by 5 bases; unmatched bases: 9. The CDR3 sequence is 15 residues long. CDR3 coding DNA: TGTGCCTGGAGTTACTCACAGGGGGCAGGGACTGAAGCTTTCTTT. Translating gives CAWSYSQGAGTEAFF.

In its sample, this clone was seen once. This rearrangement joins TRBV30 to TRBJ2-7; D is possibly TRBD1 (5 bases). Trimming cost V 4 bases and J 3 bases, with 10 bases left between them. The germline V gene encodes CDR1 GTSNPN and CDR2 SVGIG (reference sequence). The CDR3 is 12 amino acids. The CDR3 reads CAWTSGNYEQYF. The CDR3 DNA sequence: TGTGCCTGGACTTCAGGGAACTACGAGCAGTACTTC.

The chain combines TRBV20-1 with TRBJ1-2; unclear D gene. This CDR3 comprises 11 residues. The germline CDR1 and CDR2 sequences are DFQATT and SNEGSKA (reference sequence). The V gene lost 3 bases and the J gene lost 8 bases, with 10 bases spanning the gap. CDR3 residues: CSASLGWGYTF. The CDR3 DNA reads TGCAGTGCTAGTCTCGGATGGGGCTACACCTTC.

CDR3 DNA: TGTGCCAGCAGTTACTCGTACAACAGCTTGACAGATACGCAGTATTTT. It yields the protein CASSYSYNSLTDTQYF. V usage is TRBV6-5 and J usage is TRBJ2-3; D is ambiguous. V was clipped by 0 bases and J by 3 bases, with 13 bases between them. The CDR3 has 16 amino acids. CDR1 is MNHEY and CDR2 is SVGAGI in the germline V gene.

The V call is TRBV5-4, the J call TRBJ2-7, with 7 bases fitting TRBD2. Germline CDR1 and CDR2: SGHNT and YYREEE (reference sequence). The V segment lost 0 bases and the J segment 3 bases; nucleotides outside the gene matches: 9. The CDR3 consists of 16 residues. The CDR3 reads CASSLGLIAGLYEQYF. The CDR3, as DNA: TGTGCCAGCAGCTTGGGGTTGATAGCGGGCCTCTACGAGCAGTACTTC.

The chain links TRBV11-3 to TRBJ1-2; 9 nucleotides align to TRBD1. V lost 0 bases and J lost 7; bases outside the gene matches: 9. Germline V CDR1 and CDR2: SGHNT, YENEEA. CDR3 size: 16 residues. This CDR3 reads CASSLDPTGGLGGYTF. CDR3 sequence (DNA): TGTGCCAGCAGCTTAGACCCCACAGGGGGCCTAGGTGGCTACACCTTC.

This clone has a handful of counts. The rearrangement joins TRBV6-6 to TRBJ1-1; the match to TRBD1 covers 8 bases. This CDR3 spans 15 amino acids. Germline values: CDR1 MNHNY, CDR2 SVGAGI (reference sequence). V was clipped by 2 bases and J by 0 bases; unmatched bases: 2. DNA of the CDR3: TGTGCCAGCAGTTACGACAGGGGAATGAACACTGAAGCTTTCTTT. Its translation: CASSYDRGMNTEAFF.

This clone has a handful of counts. The rearrangement joins TRBV19 to TRBJ1-2; TRBD1 agrees at 9 bases. CDR3 length: 13 amino acids. The germline gives CDR1 LNHDA, CDR2 SQIVND (reference sequence). Trimming removed 6 bases from V and 4 bases from J; junction bases left unmatched: 3. The CDR3 DNA sequence: TGTGCCAGTAGGGACAGGGGAGCCTATGGCTACACCTTC. Its translation: CASRDRGAYGYTF.

The chain recombines TRBV2 with TRBJ2-5, with D possibly being TRBD2 (6 bases). CDR3 length: 13 amino acids. Deletions cut 8 bases from V and 5 bases from J, with 15 bases between. Germline values: CDR1 SNHLY, CDR2 FYNNEI. The CDR3 DNA is TGTGCCAGCGCGGGATCCAGCGGGGAGACCCAGTACTTC. Encoded protein: CASAGSSGETQYF.

The rearrangement uses TRBV11-3 and TRBJ2-3; the match to TRBD2 covers 11 bases. With V trimmed by 5 bases and J by 6 bases, 10 bases remained unmatched. The CDR3 is 16 residues long. Germline assignment: CDR1 SGHNT and CDR2 YENEEA. CDR3 sequence: CASSQGLAASVDTQYF. The CDR3 region has the DNA TGTGCCAGCAGCCAGGGACTAGCGGCCTCGGTGGATACGCAGTATTTT.

This clone was seen once. The chain links TRBV9 to TRBJ2-7; TRBD1 matches 11 bases. Germline V gene lookup returns CDR1 SGDLS and CDR2 YYNGEE. The CDR3 has 18 amino acids. The V and J ends lost 3 bases and 3 bases, in that order; junction bases with no gene match: 14. In DNA, the CDR3 is TGTGCCAGCAGCGCCGGGACAGGGGGACCCTCGGGCATCTACGAGCAGTACTTC. Protein product: CASSAGTGGPSGIYEQYF.

V gene TRBV7-9 combines with J gene TRBJ1-1, with D perhaps TRBD1 (5 bases). Between the trimmed V and J ends, which lost 5 bases and 1 base, there was a span of 11 bases. CDR1 SEHNR and CDR2 FQNEAQ come from the germline V gene (reference sequence). This CDR3 is built from 14 residues. CDR3: CASSEEGRNTEAFF. In DNA form, the CDR3 reads TGTGCCAGCAGCGAAGAGGGGCGGAACACTGAAGCTTTCTTT.

V usage is TRBV5-1 and J usage is TRBJ2-7, with 8 bases matching TRBD1. V was pared by 4 bases and J by 5 bases, with 14 bases of the junction left unmatched. CDR1 and CDR2 from the germline V gene are SGHRS and YFSETQ. The CDR3 spans 16 residues. CDR3 sequence reads: CASSSSFGTGPHEQYF. For the CDR3, the DNA is TGCGCCAGCAGCAGCTCATTTGGGACAGGCCCTCACGAGCAGTACTTC.

This clone was found a few times. The chain links TRBV10-1 to TRBJ2-7; D gene unclear. This CDR3 comprises 14 residues. The V end was cut by 0 bases, the J end by 9 bases, with 15 bases between. Looked up from germline, CDR1 is WNHNN and CDR2 is SYGVQD (reference sequence). The CDR3 reads CASSESFETGGQYF. Here the CDR3 DNA reads TGCGCCAGCAGTGAGTCTTTCGAGACCGGTGGGCAGTACTTC.

This chain uses TRBV6-5 with TRBJ2-7; a possible D gene is TRBD1 (6 bases). CDR1 is MNHEY and CDR2 is SVGAGI in the germline V gene. The CDR3 extends over 14 amino acids. V was trimmed by 6 bases and J by 1 base, leaving 13 bases between them. The CDR3 sequence is CASRLVTGSYEQYF. The CDR3 DNA reads as TGTGCCAGCAGGCTGGTTACAGGGTCCTACGAGCAGTACTTC.

CDR3 region: CASSFQQGIRNTQYF. The CDR3 coding sequence is TGTGCCAGCAGCTTCCAACAGGGGATAAGGAATACGCAGTATTTT. The V call is TRBV7-2, the J call TRBJ2-3; the match to TRBD1 covers 7 bases. This CDR3 has 15 residues. V was clipped by 3 bases and J by 7 bases; unmatched bases: 10. Germline-derived CDR1 and CDR2 are SGHTA and FQGNSA.

This clone was observed a few times. This chain connects TRBV2 to TRBJ2-7, with D maybe TRBD2 (5 bases). Germline V gene sequence: CDR1 SNHLY, CDR2 FYNNEI. Trimming took off 2 bases at V and 0 bases at J, with 14 bases between the two ends. The CDR3 totals 16 residues. CDR3 sequence reads: CASSEMEEEGSYEQYF. CDR3 DNA: TGTGCCAGCAGTGAAATGGAGGAAGAGGGCTCCTACGAGCAGTACTTC. The full variable domain, rest sourced from reference TRBV2 and TRBJ2-7, is EPEVTQTPSHQVTQMGQEVILRCVPISNHLYFYWYRQILGQKVEFLVSFYNNEISEKSEIFDDQFSVERPDGSNFTLKIRSTKLEDSAMYFCASSEMEEEGSYEQYFGPGTRLTVT.

The rearrangement joins TRBV9 to TRBJ1-4; D unresolved. Between the trimmed V and J ends, which lost 0 bases and 3 bases, there was a span of 6 bases. Germline CDR1 is SGDLS and CDR2 is YYNGEE. The CDR3 is made up of 14 amino acids. CDR3 coding DNA: TGTGCCAGCAGCGTAGCCGGGGCTAATGAAAAACTGTTTTTT. The encoded protein is CASSVAGANEKLFF.